The 20 T cell receptor beta chains below were found in one sample sequenced in a study of CD8+ T cells in alopecia areata. Following extraction, RNA underwent reverse transcription to cDNA, which served as the sequencing template. Repertoires were generated with immunoSEQ multiplex PCR, while TCRdb's copy carries only in-frame clones and drops some. The sample includes around 120,000 clones, around two fifths of them seen just once. Sequencing was carried out using CD4+ T cells sorted from blood. These receptors were taken from a human donor with alopecia areata.

The chain combines TRBV10-3 with TRBJ1-1; D possibly corresponds to TRBD1 (5 bases). Germline V CDR1 and CDR2: ENHRY, SYGVKD. The CDR3 covers 12 residues. Trimming removed 2 bases at V and 4 bases at J, with 5 bases between. The DNA for the CDR3 is TGTGCCATCAGTGAGAGGGGCACTGAAGCTTTCTTT. Its protein is CAISERGTEAFF.

This clone was seen only a few times. The chain joins TRBV29-1 to TRBJ2-5, with TRBD2 matching over 14 bases. The CDR3 length is 16 residues. The junction had 5 bases not matched to a gene; V was cut back by 4 bases and J by 1 base. The germline CDR1 and CDR2 sequences are SQVTM and ANQGSEA. The CDR3 loop reads CSVGVGLAGAQETQYF. The DNA of the CDR3 is TGCAGCGTTGGGGTGGGACTAGCGGGGGCCCAAGAGACCCAGTACTTC.

This clone was recorded a few times. V is TRBV2 and J is TRBJ2-2; D remains ambiguous. Germline V gene lookup returns CDR1 SNHLY and CDR2 FYNNEI. This CDR3 spans 13 amino acids. Trimming left V 9 bases short and J 6 bases short, with 14 bases between. DNA of the CDR3: TGTGCCAGTCCCGCGTCATCACCCGGGGAGCTGTTTTTT. It specifies CASPASSPGELFF.

The chain combines TRBV5-4 with TRBJ1-2; tentatively, D is TRBD1 (5 bases). The germline CDR1 and CDR2 sequences are SGHNT and YYREEE (reference sequence). This CDR3 is 12 amino acids long. V shed 4 bases and J shed 6 bases, with 10 bases lying between them. The CDR3 region is CASSGGPNGYTF. CDR3 DNA sequence: TGTGCCAGCAGCGGGGGACCCAATGGCTACACCTTC.

V and J are TRBV5-1 and TRBJ1-2; no firm D call. There are 12 residues in the CDR3. Germline CDR1 SGHRS, CDR2 YFSETQ. Trimming pared 4 bases from V and 3 bases from J, leaving 7 bases between. The CDR3: CASSPTDYGYTF. The CDR3 region has the DNA TGCGCCAGCAGCCCTACAGACTATGGCTACACCTTC.

The gene calls are TRBV28 and TRBJ2-7, with D perhaps being TRBD1 or TRBD2 (5 bases each). CDR3 length: 15 residues. Trimming shortened V by 4 bases and J by 6 bases, and 19 bases separated the two germline ends. Germline V gene data show CDR1 as MDHEN and CDR2 as SYDVKM. The CDR3 region is CASSSLGRATGEQYF. CDR3 sequence (DNA): TGTGCCAGCAGTTCGTTGGGGCGGGCCACGGGCGAGCAGTACTTC.

This chain joins TRBV6-1 and TRBJ2-3; D unclear. Germline V CDR1 and CDR2: MNHNS, SASEGT. The CDR3 loop spans 13 amino acids. Deletions cut 7 bases from V and 0 bases from J, with 8 bases between. This CDR3 is CASKAPSTDTQYF. For the CDR3, the DNA is TGTGCCAGCAAGGCACCCAGCACAGATACGCAGTATTTT.

This clone was seen only once. The gene calls are TRBV5-1 and TRBJ2-1; TRBD2 agrees at 10 bases. The CDR3 covers 15 residues. The V segment lost 4 bases and the J segment 9 bases; nucleotides outside the gene matches: 10. The germline gives CDR1 SGHRS, CDR2 YFSETQ. Here the CDR3 reads CASSGGTSGVSEQFF. The CDR3, as DNA: TGCGCCAGCAGCGGGGGTACTAGCGGGGTCTCTGAGCAGTTCTTC.

This clone was counted a few times. The chain joins TRBV13 to TRBJ1-2; tentative D call: TRBD1 (6 bases). The CDR3 totals 15 residues. Trimming stripped 5 bases from V and 1 base from J, with 14 bases between. Germline CDR1 is PRHDT and CDR2 is FYEKMQ (reference sequence). CDR3 DNA: TGTGCCAGCAGCCCCCGGACAGACCTTAACTATGGCTACACCTTC. As protein: CASSPRTDLNYGYTF.

This clone was counted only a few times. This chain connects TRBV7-8 to TRBJ2-5; 8 nucleotides agree with TRBD1. CDR1 SGHVS and CDR2 FQNEAQ come from the germline V gene. The CDR3 is 15 amino acids. Trimming took 5 bases from V and 1 from J; bases not matched to a gene: 6. CDR3 nucleotides: TGTGCCAGCAGCCCGCGGACAGGGACCCAAGAGACCCAGTACTTC. Amino acid sequence: CASSPRTGTQETQYF.

This sequence joins TRBV7-6 and TRBJ1-5; D gene ambiguous. Trimming took 1 base from V and 1 from J, leaving 11 bases between them. Per the germline V gene, CDR1 is SGHVS and CDR2 is FNYEAQ. There are 16 residues in the CDR3. The CDR3 nucleotides are TGTGCCAGCAGCTTAGACACGGACGGGAGCAATCAGCCCCAGCATTTT. Its protein product is CASSLDTDGSNQPQHF.

The V gene is TRBV27, the J gene TRBJ1-2, with D tentatively TRBD1 (6 bases). Germline CDR1 MNHEY, CDR2 SMNVEV (reference sequence). Trimming shortened V by 2 bases and J by 7 bases, and 11 bases separated the two germline ends. The CDR3 runs to 13 residues. The CDR3 nucleotides read TGTGCCAGCAGTTTAACGGGGGGGCTTGGCTACACCTTC. Residues: CASSLTGGLGYTF.

This clone appeared a few times. V usage is TRBV29-1 and J usage is TRBJ2-7; the D is unclear. V was clipped by 6 bases and J by 2 bases, with 14 bases between them. The CDR3 runs to 13 residues. The germline CDR1 and CDR2 sequences are SQVTM and ANQGSEA. DNA for the CDR3: TGCAGCGTAATGGGTCTCGGCACCTACGAGCAGTACTTC. Its protein product is CSVMGLGTYEQYF.

The chain employs TRBV29-1 and TRBJ2-5; D gene unclear. Germline V gene data show CDR1 as SQVTM and CDR2 as ANQGSEA. CDR3 length: 14 amino acids. Trimming took off 4 bases at V and 2 bases at J, with 14 bases between the two ends. The chain's CDR3 is CSVGLRLGQETQYF. CDR3 DNA: TGCAGCGTTGGGTTGAGGCTAGGACAAGAGACCCAGTACTTC. Variable domain in full (rest from reference TRBV29-1 and TRBJ2-5): SAVISQKPSRDICQRGTSLTIQCQVDSQVTMMFWYRQQPGQSLTLIATANQGSEATYESGFVIDKFPISRPNLTFSTLTVSNMSPEDSSIYLCSVGLRLGQETQYFGPGTRLLVL.

This clone has a handful of counts. This chain uses TRBV9 with TRBJ1-3; D is unresolved. V lost 0 bases and J lost 2, with 6 bases in between. Looked up from germline, CDR1 is SGDLS and CDR2 is YYNGEE. The CDR3 spans 14 residues. The CDR3 sequence: CASSVDRAGNTIYF. CDR3 DNA sequence: TGTGCCAGCAGCGTAGATCGTGCTGGAAACACCATATATTTT.

This clone was found a few times. The chain combines TRBV29-1 with TRBJ2-1; 10 bases are shared with TRBD1. After removal of 7 bases from V and 15 bases from J, the junction contained 6 bases not matched to a gene. The CDR3 is 10 residues long. The germline V gene has CDR1 SQVTM and CDR2 ANQGSEA. CDR3 sequence: CSGQGASLFF. Here the CDR3 DNA reads TGCAGCGGACAGGGGGCGAGCCTGTTCTTC.

Remarks on this clone: The sample holds other DNA sequences that translate to the same CDR3. The chain combines TRBV29-1 with TRBJ2-1, with TRBD2 matching over 11 bases. V shed 7 bases, J shed 2 bases, and the junction held 4 bases outside the gene matches. CDR1 is SQVTM and CDR2 is ANQGSEA in the germline V gene. The CDR3 is made up of 14 amino acids. CDR3 in amino acids: CSALAGGPYNEQFF. In DNA, the CDR3 is TGCAGCGCATTAGCGGGGGGGCCCTACAATGAGCAGTTCTTC.

The table lists this clone with a few counts. The chain joins TRBV28 to TRBJ2-5; D might be TRBD2 (6 bases). Trimming left V 4 bases short and J 5 bases short, with 17 bases between. The CDR3 sequence is 15 residues long. The germline V gene has CDR1 MDHEN and CDR2 SYDVKM. The CDR3 DNA follows: TGTGCCAGCAGTTCGCGGGATACCATGAGGGAGACCCAGTACTTC. Its protein is CASSSRDTMRETQYF.

The chain links TRBV28 to TRBJ2-7, with 7 bases that match TRBD2. The V gene end was trimmed by 8 bases and the J gene end by 2 bases; junction bases not matched to a gene: 12. Germline V gene sequence: CDR1 MDHEN, CDR2 SYDVKM. This CDR3 has 15 amino acids. The CDR3 region has the DNA TGTGCCAGCGCGGCTTGGGGGGGAATAACCTACGAGCAGTACTTC. Residues: CASAAWGGITYEQYF.

V usage is TRBV28 and J usage is TRBJ2-1; 8 bases are shared with TRBD2. The junction had 6 bases not matched to a gene; V was cut back by 5 bases and J by 0 bases. Germline loops: CDR1 MDHEN, CDR2 SYDVKM. CDR3 size: 16 residues. DNA of the CDR3: TGTGCCAGCAGTCTCCGGACTAGCAGCTCCTACAATGAGCAGTTCTTC. Translating gives CASSLRTSSSYNEQFF.